Listed here is a single TCR beta chain. The antigen remains unidentified. The CDR3 spans 15 residues. V was pared by 3 bases and J by 3 bases, with 14 bases between. The germline V gene encodes CDR1 MDHEN and CDR2 SYDVKM. Sequenced by immunoSEQ multiplex PCR; TCRdb stores in-frame clones only, minus some. The table includes roughly 49,000 clones, 92% detected once. This entry belongs to a study of lymphopenia after photon versus proton radiotherapy. Broader study findings: Survival link was tested only in deceased patients; proton benefit remains a possibility.

This clonotype originated in a woman aged 40 to 55 with cholangiocarcinoma. The chain has TRBV28 and TRBJ1-2; D unresolved. Sequences were derived from peripheral blood, sampled from a patient treated with photon-based radiotherapy. CDR3 residues: CASSFAGGSHYGYTF. Here the CDR3 DNA reads TGTGCCAGCAGTTTCGCCGGTGGCAGCCACTATGGCTACACCTTC.